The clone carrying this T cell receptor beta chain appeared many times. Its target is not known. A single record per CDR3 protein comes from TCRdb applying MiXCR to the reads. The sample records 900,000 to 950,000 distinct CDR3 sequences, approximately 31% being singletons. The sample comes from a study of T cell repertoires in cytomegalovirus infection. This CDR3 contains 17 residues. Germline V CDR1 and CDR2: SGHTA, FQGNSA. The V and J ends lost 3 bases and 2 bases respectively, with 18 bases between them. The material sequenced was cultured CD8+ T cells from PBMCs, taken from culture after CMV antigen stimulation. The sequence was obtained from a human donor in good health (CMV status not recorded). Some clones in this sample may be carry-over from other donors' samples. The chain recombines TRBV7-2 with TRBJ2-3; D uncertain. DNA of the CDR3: TGTGCCAGCAGCTTGAAGAAACGTCTTCGAGCCACAGATACGCAGTATTTT. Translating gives CASSLKKRLRATDTQYF.